The clone carrying this TCR beta chain came up many times. Its specificity is not known. The sample originates from a study of identical twins. Study-wide points: With monozygotic twins, out-of-frame TCR alpha sharing exceeded what models estimated. Its conclusions, products of cross-sectional statistical analysis, did not come from following the same donors.

The germline gives CDR1 SGHTA, CDR2 FQGNSA. This CDR3 has 17 residues. V trimming: 3 bases; J trimming: 5 bases; junction bases outside the gene matches: 9. A universal primer site was incorporated via template switching, and the cDNA contained unique molecular identifiers. Each CDR3 protein is one row after TCRdb ran MiXCR on the 5' RACE reads. The data hold 400,000 or so distinct CDR3 sequences, with roughly 10% observed a single time. The origin of this receptor is a woman aged 50 to 60 in good health. V is TRBV7-2 and J is TRBJ2-3, with 12 positions matching TRBD2. Sequencing was done on a sample of naive T cells sorted from blood. CDR3 DNA: TGTGCCAGCAGCTTCCAACCTAGCGGGAGGGCCGGAGATACGCAGTATTTT. Translated, it gives CASSFQPSGRAGDTQYF.